This T cell receptor (beta chain) was recovered during a study of chemoradiotherapy in HPV16-positive cancers. With respect to this clone: What it binds is unknown.

The study's findings and limits: Candidate HPV-specific clones and E7-related TCR motifs grew in tumor during treatment. HPV-responsive T-cell expansion during chemoradiotherapy was linked to improved recurrence-free survival in HPV16-positive patients.

Profiling relied on immunoSEQ multiplex PCR, and the TCRdb table lists in-frame clones only, not all of them. This table holds under 3,000 clones, 81% found once. The CDR3 runs to 14 residues. Trimming removed 4 bases from V and 5 bases from J; junction bases left unmatched: 2. CDR1 and CDR2 from the germline V gene are LGHNA and YSLEER. This receptor was obtained from a human donor with HPV-associated anogenital cancer. Sample: tumor tissue, taken from a patient who underwent chemoradiotherapy. The V gene is TRBV4-3, the J gene TRBJ2-5, with TRBD2 identical over 12 bases. The CDR3, as DNA: TGCGCCAGCAGCCGGGGGACTAGCGGGGAGACCCAGTACTTC. This translates into CASSRGTSGETQYF.